The 14 T cell receptor beta chains given below trace back to one sample, sequenced in a study of T cell responses to AZD1222 COVID-19 vaccine. This table comes from immunoSEQ multiplex PCR, and its TCRdb copy is limited to in-frame clones, with some not included. The sample holds around 130,000 clones, roughly 89% seen once. The starting material was peripheral blood, obtained 28 days after the second dose of the MenACWY control vaccine. All receptors come from an adult who received the MenACWY meningococcal vaccine as a control.

V and J are TRBV28 and TRBJ1-2; D is uncertain. The CDR3 is made up of 14 amino acids. Trimming pared 6 bases from V and 2 bases from J, leaving 13 bases between. In germline, CDR1 is MDHEN, CDR2 SYDVKM. CDR3 residues: CASRAPDFNYGYTF. CDR3 nucleotide sequence: TGTGCCAGCAGGGCCCCGGACTTCAACTATGGCTACACCTTC.

The J gene is TRBJ2-5, the V gene TRBV19; 11 positions match TRBD1. Germline V gene lookup returns CDR1 LNHDA and CDR2 SQIVND (reference sequence). Germline trimming cut 8 bases from V and 3 bases from J; bases unmatched to any gene: 5. The CDR3 totals 14 residues. CDR3 sequence reads: CASQDRGPKETQYF. The CDR3 coding sequence is TGTGCCAGTCAGGACAGGGGGCCTAAAGAGACCCAGTACTTC.

This chain joins TRBV5-5 and TRBJ1-6; 7 bases match TRBD1. This CDR3 contains 16 residues. CDR1 and CDR2 from the germline V gene are SGHKS and YYEKEE (reference sequence). J gave up 7 bases and V 2 bases, and 9 bases lay outside the gene matches. The CDR3 coding sequence is TGTGCCAGCAGCTTTCCGGGGGCAGGGGGAAATTCACCCCTCCACTTT. Protein: CASSFPGAGGNSPLHF.

J is TRBJ1-2 and V is TRBV6-2 or TRBV6-3; D gene uncertain. The CDR3 is 11 amino acids. Germline CDR1 is MNHEY and CDR2 is SVGEGT. V was pared by 4 bases and J by 7 bases, with 7 bases between. CDR3 amino acids: CASSFQSGYTF. CDR3 sequence (DNA): TGTGCCAGCAGTTTCCAATCTGGCTACACCTTC.

The chain uses TRBV20-1 and TRBJ1-2; D may be TRBD1 (5 bases). The CDR3 is made up of 12 amino acids. Trimming removed 3 bases at V and 7 bases at J, with 12 bases between. Germline V gene sequence: CDR1 DFQATT, CDR2 SNEGSKA (reference sequence). The CDR3 DNA is TGCAGTGCTAGTGGCAGGGACTCTGGCTACACCTTC. Translation: CSASGRDSGYTF.

The chain joins TRBV7-8 to TRBJ2-1; D is possibly TRBD2 (6 bases). Germline V gene data show CDR1 as SGHVS and CDR2 as FQNEAQ. The CDR3 spans 14 residues. Trimming removed 5 bases at V and 0 bases at J, with 8 bases between. CDR3 sequence reads: CASSGDSSYNEQFF. The DNA of the CDR3 is TGTGCCAGCAGCGGGGACTCCTCCTACAATGAGCAGTTCTTC.

Comments on this clone: Possible read error: a much larger clone is one base away. The rearrangement uses TRBV6-1 and TRBJ2-7; D is unresolved. Germline V gives CDR1 MNHNS, CDR2 SASEGT. This CDR3 region has 13 residues. CDR3 nucleotides: TGTACCAGCAGTGAAGGACGGCTATACGAGCAGTACTTC. Translation: CTSSEGRLYEQYF.

The rearrangement links TRBV4-3 to TRBJ1-4; D might be TRBD1 (5 bases). The germline CDR1 and CDR2 sequences are LGHNA and YSLEER. The V end lost 1 base, the J end lost 8 bases, and 17 bases lay between the germline ends. The CDR3 sequence is 16 residues long. The CDR3 DNA is TGCGCCAGCAGCCAAGTAGATGGGAGGGGCAGCGAAAAACTGTTTTTT. Residues: CASSQVDGRGSEKLFF.

The chain is built from TRBV11-2 and TRBJ1-4; D remains unclear. Germline values: CDR1 SGHAT, CDR2 FQNNGV. Between the trimmed V and J ends, which lost 4 bases and 6 bases, there was a span of 9 bases. This CDR3 is 13 amino acids long. Written as DNA, the CDR3 is TGTGCCAGCAGCTCAAGCATAGATGAAAAACTGTTTTTT. Translation gives CASSSSIDEKLFF.

The V and J genes are TRBV14 and TRBJ1-2; the D gene is possibly TRBD1 (6 bases). The V end lost 3 bases, the J end lost 4 bases, and 21 bases lay between the germline ends. Germline V gene lookup returns CDR1 SGHDN and CDR2 FVKESK. The CDR3 runs 17 residues. The CDR3 reads CASSHRARGARVYGYTF. The CDR3 DNA follows: TGTGCCAGCAGCCATAGGGCGAGGGGGGCCAGGGTCTATGGCTACACCTTC.

J is TRBJ2-7 and V is TRBV2; 9 bases map to TRBD1. Germline V lookup: CDR1 SNHLY, CDR2 FYNNEI. J was trimmed by 5 bases and V by 7 bases; bases with no gene match: 12. This CDR3 is 15 amino acids long. DNA of the CDR3: TGTGCCAGCAAATTCCAAACAGGGGGCTCAGACGAGCAGTACTTC. Amino acids: CASKFQTGGSDEQYF.

The chain has TRBV5-6 and TRBJ2-2, with 7 bases identical to TRBD2. Trimming cost V 8 bases and J 6 bases; bases outside gene matches: 13. CDR1 is SGHDT and CDR2 is YYEEEE in the germline V gene. The CDR3 sequence is 15 residues long. CDR3 loop: CASGDYQSMSGELFF. For the CDR3, the DNA is TGTGCCAGTGGGGACTACCAATCGATGTCCGGGGAGCTGTTTTTT.

The rearrangement uses TRBV28 and TRBJ1-2; D not certain. The V and J ends lost 7 bases and 0 bases respectively, with 12 bases between them. Germline CDR1 is MDHEN and CDR2 is SYDVKM. This CDR3 is built from 14 residues. The CDR3 nucleotides read TGTGCCAGCAAGAAACCAACACCTAACTATGGCTACACCTTC. Encoded protein: CASKKPTPNYGYTF.

The chain links TRBV3-1 (or the pseudogene TRBV3-2) to TRBJ2-5; D is ambiguous. CDR1 LGHDT and CDR2 YNNKEL come from the germline V gene (reference sequence). The CDR3 has 15 residues. V was pared by 0 bases and J by 5 bases, with 13 bases between. The CDR3 region has the DNA TGTGCCAGCAGCCAAGACGGCCTAGTTGGCGAGACCCAGTACTTC. This gives the protein CASSQDGLVGETQYF.